This T cell receptor beta chain was identified during a study of T cells after yellow fever vaccination. V shed 8 bases and J 2 bases; nucleotides not matched to a gene: 10. The length of the CDR3 is 15 residues. Looked up from germline, CDR1 is MDHEN and CDR2 is SYDVKM. TCRdb recomputed calls from the 5' RACE reads with MiXCR, one row per CDR3 protein. The sample contains about 320,000 distinct CDR3 sequences, about 11% of which appear only once. This rearrangement joins TRBV28 to TRBJ2-5, with TRBD1 identical over 8 bases. The receptor was derived from a man aged 18 to 29 who received the YFV17D yellow fever vaccine. The sample was CD4+ T cells sorted from PBMCs, taken 45 days after the yellow fever booster vaccination. CDR3 DNA sequence: TGTGCCAGCGGTATTTCCGGGACAGGTCAAGAGACCCAGTACTTC. It yields the protein CASGISGTGQETQYF.